This T cell receptor (beta chain) was identified in a study of early T cells in non-severe SARS-CoV-2 infection. Study-wide context: Sequencing of unsorted whole blood was done on bulk RNA, leaving chains unpaired. Study results and limitations: VDJdb-based annotation leaned toward anti-spike CD8 responses and missed private and CD4 specificities.

This clonotype was counted at least ten times. The antigen remains unidentified. V lost 0 bases, J lost 5 bases, and 8 bases lay in between. The CDR3 covers 13 residues. Germline loops: CDR1 MNHEY, CDR2 SMNVEV (reference sequence). Individual cDNA molecules received unique molecular identifiers during library preparation. TCRdb called the 5' RACE reads again in MiXCR, with one record for every CDR3 protein. The data contain about 22,000 distinct CDR3 sequences, about 4.7% of them seen just once; the ten biggest clones take up about 15%. This sequence originates from an adult who was a healthcare worker with PCR-confirmed SARS-CoV-2 infection or an uninfected control (not recorded which). The genes are TRBV27 and TRBJ2-7; D is unresolved. The sequencing input was whole blood. The CDR3, as DNA: TGTGCCAGCAGTTTATCGGATTTGGACGAGCAGTACTTC. Translated: CASSLSDLDEQYF.